Shown below are 9 T cell receptor beta chains from a single sample sequenced in a study of stem cell transplantation in POMP-related autoinflammatory disease. Method: immunoSEQ multiplex PCR; TCRdb's copy keeps in-frame clones and lacks some. The sample has tens of thousands of clones, approximately 90% seen once. The sequencing here drew on CD4+ T cells from PBMCs, taken after stem cell transplantation. The receptors come from a human patient with POMP-related autoinflammation and immune dysregulation (PRAID). Certain T cells may be donor cells from the graft.

This chain joins TRBV30 and TRBJ1-1; TRBD1 might be the D (6 bases). Germline V gene sequence: CDR1 GTSNPN, CDR2 SVGIG (reference sequence). There are 14 residues in the CDR3. Trimming stripped 5 bases from V and 7 bases from J, with 20 bases between. The CDR3 here is CAWSGQTKTIEAFF. CDR3 nucleotide sequence: TGTGCCTGGTCCGGACAGACCAAGACCATTGAAGCTTTCTTT.

V gene TRBV6-5 combines with J gene TRBJ1-2; maybe TRBD1 (5 bases). The germline V gene has CDR1 MNHEY and CDR2 SVGAGI. Deletions cut 6 bases from V and 4 bases from J, with 12 bases between. The CDR3 contains 13 residues. CDR3 DNA sequence: TGTGCCAGCAGACGGGACTTTCCCTATGGCTACACCTTC. Translation gives CASRRDFPYGYTF.

This sequence joins TRBV19 and TRBJ2-3, with 7 bases fitting TRBD2. Germline assignment: CDR1 LNHDA and CDR2 SQIVND (reference sequence). CDR3 length: 16 amino acids. With V trimmed by 5 bases and J by 3 bases, 11 bases remained unmatched. The CDR3: CASSYEGGSGTDTQYF. The CDR3 DNA is TGTGCCAGTAGTTATGAGGGCGGGAGCGGGACAGATACGCAGTATTTT.

Only one count was recorded for this clone. This sequence joins TRBV18 and TRBJ2-2; the match to TRBD2 covers 8 bases. Germline loops: CDR1 KGHSH, CDR2 LQKENI. With 4 bases clipped from V and 9 bases from J, the junction kept 7 bases outside the gene matches. The CDR3 length is 14 residues. As DNA, the CDR3 is TGTGCCAGCTCACTCGGAGCGGGAGTAAGGGAGCTGTTTTTT. Protein: CASSLGAGVRELFF.

The V call is TRBV4-1, the J call TRBJ1-4; TRBD1 matches at 9 bases. Germline assignment: CDR1 MGHRA and CDR2 YSYEKL. The length of the CDR3 is 15 residues. Trimming removed 5 bases from V and 3 bases from J; junction bases left unmatched: 4. CDR3 region: CASSTRTGANEKLFF. The CDR3 coding sequence is TGCGCCAGCAGCACCCGGACAGGGGCTAATGAAAAACTGTTTTTT.

The chain carries TRBV5-8 and TRBJ2-5; maybe TRBD2 (6 bases). Trimming pared 3 bases from V and 2 bases from J, leaving 14 bases between. The length of the CDR3 is 15 residues. CDR1 is SGHTS and CDR2 is YDEGEE in the germline V gene. Here the CDR3 reads CASSWGRAGQETQYF. The CDR3 coding sequence is TGTGCCAGCAGCTGGGGTCGGGCGGGACAAGAGACCCAGTACTTC.

J is TRBJ2-2 and V is TRBV10-3, with D perhaps matching TRBD1 or TRBD2 (5 bases each). The CDR3 has 15 amino acids. Germline V gene data show CDR1 as ENHRY and CDR2 as SYGVKD. Deletions cut 7 bases from V and 2 bases from J, with 14 bases between. The DNA for the CDR3 is TGTGCCATCAAACCGGGGCCCCCAAACACCGGGGAGCTGTTTTTT. Its translation is CAIKPGPPNTGELFF.

J is TRBJ1-4 and V is TRBV5-1; a weak D match, TRBD1 (6 bases). V was pared by 0 bases and J by 7 bases, with 13 bases between. The length of the CDR3 is 15 residues. Germline CDR1 SGHRS, CDR2 YFSETQ. CDR3 region: CASSLEGQWSEKLFF. The CDR3 nucleotides are TGCGCCAGCAGCTTGGAGGGACAATGGAGTGAAAAACTGTTTTTT.

Here the CDR3 DNA reads TGTGCCAGCAGCTTATCAGGTGGACAGGGAGAGACCCAGTACTTC. Translating it yields CASSLSGGQGETQYF. The chain links TRBV7-9 to TRBJ2-5; 8 nucleotides agree with TRBD1. CDR3 size: 15 residues. CDR1 is SEHNR, CDR2 FQNEAQ, per germline (reference sequence). With 2 bases clipped from V and 4 bases from J, the junction kept 6 bases outside the gene matches.